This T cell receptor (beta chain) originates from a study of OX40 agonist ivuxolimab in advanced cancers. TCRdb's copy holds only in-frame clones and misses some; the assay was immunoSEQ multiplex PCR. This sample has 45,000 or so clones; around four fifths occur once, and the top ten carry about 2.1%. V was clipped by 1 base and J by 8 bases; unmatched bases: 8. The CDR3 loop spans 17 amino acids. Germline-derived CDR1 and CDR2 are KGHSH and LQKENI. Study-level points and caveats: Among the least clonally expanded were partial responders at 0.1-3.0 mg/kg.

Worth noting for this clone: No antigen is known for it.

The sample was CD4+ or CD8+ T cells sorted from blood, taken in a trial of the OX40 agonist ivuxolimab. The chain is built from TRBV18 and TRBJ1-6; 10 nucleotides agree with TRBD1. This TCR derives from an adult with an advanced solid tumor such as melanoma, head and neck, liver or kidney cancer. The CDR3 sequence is CASSPLPPDRGDSPLHF. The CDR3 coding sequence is TGTGCCAGCTCACCACTTCCCCCGGACAGGGGGGATTCACCCCTCCACTTT.